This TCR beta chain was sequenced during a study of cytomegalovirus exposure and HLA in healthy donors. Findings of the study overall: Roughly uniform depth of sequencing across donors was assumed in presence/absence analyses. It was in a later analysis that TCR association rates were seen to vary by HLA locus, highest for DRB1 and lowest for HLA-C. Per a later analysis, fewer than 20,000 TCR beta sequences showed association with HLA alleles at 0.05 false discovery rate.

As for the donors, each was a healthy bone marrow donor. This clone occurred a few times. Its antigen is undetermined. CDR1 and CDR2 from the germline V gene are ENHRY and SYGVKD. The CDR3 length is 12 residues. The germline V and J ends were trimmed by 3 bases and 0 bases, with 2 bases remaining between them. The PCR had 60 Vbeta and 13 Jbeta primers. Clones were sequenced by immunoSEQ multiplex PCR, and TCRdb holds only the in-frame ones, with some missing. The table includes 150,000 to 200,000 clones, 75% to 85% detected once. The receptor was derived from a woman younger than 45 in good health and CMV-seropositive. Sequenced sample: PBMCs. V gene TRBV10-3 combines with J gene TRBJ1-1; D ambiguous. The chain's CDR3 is CAISDMNTEAFF. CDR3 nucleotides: TGTGCCATCAGTGACATGAACACTGAAGCTTTCTTT.